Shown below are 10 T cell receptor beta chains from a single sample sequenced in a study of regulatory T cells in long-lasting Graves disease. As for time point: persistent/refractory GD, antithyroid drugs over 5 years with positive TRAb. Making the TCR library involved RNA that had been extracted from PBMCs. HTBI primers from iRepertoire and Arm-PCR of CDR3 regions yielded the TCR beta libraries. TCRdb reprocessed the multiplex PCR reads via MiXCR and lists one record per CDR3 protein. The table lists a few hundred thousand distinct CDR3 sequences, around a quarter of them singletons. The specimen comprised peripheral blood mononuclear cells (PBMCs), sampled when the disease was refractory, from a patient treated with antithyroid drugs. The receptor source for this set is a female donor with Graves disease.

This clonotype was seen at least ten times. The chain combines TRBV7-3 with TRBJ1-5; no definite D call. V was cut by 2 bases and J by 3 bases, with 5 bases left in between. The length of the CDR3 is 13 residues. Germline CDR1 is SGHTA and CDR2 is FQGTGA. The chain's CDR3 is CASSLAYNQPQHF. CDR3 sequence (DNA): TGTGCCAGCAGCTTAGCCTACAATCAGCCCCAGCATTTT.

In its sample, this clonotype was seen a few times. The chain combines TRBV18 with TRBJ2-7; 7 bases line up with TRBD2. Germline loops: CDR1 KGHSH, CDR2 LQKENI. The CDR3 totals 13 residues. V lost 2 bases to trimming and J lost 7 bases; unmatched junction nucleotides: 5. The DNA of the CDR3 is TGTGCCAGCTCACCAAGGGACTACCGGGAGCAGTACTTC. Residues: CASSPRDYREQYF.

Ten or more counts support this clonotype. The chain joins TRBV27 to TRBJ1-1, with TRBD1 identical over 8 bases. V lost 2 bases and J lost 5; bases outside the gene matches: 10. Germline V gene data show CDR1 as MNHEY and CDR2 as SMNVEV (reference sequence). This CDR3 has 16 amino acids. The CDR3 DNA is TGTGCCAGCAGTTTACAATACAGGGGGAGAGGTACTGAAGCTTTCTTT. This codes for CASSLQYRGRGTEAFF.

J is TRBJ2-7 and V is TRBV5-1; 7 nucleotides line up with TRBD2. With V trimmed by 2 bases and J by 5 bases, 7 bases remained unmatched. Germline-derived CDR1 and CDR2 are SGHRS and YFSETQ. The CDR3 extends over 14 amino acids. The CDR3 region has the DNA TGCGCCAGCAGCTTTTCGGGGGGAGGGGACGAGCAGTACTTC. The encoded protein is CASSFSGGGDEQYF.

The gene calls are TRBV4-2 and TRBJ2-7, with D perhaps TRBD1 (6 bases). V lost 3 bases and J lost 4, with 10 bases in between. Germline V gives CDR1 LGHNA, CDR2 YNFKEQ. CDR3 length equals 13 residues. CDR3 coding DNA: TGTGCCAGCAGCCAGGGGACACTATACGAGCAGTACTTC. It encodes CASSQGTLYEQYF.

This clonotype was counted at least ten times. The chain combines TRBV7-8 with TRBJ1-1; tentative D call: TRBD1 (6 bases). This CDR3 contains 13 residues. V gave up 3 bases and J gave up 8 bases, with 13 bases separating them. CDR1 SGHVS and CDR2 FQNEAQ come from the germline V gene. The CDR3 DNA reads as TGTGCCAGCAGCTTTGGGGGCAGGGGAGAAGCTTTCTTT. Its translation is CASSFGGRGEAFF.

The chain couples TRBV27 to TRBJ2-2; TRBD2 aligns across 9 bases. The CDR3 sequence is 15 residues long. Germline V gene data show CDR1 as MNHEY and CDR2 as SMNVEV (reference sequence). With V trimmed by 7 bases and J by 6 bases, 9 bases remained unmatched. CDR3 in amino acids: CASNTGASGAGELFF. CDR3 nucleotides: TGTGCCAGCAACACTGGCGCTAGCGGGGCCGGGGAGCTGTTTTTT.

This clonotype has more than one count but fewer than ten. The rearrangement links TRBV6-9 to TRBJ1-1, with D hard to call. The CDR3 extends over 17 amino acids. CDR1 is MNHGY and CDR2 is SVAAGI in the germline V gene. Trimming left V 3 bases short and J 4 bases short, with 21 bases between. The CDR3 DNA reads TGTGCCAGCAGTTACTCGAAACCGCTGGGCGAGGGCACTGAAGCTTTCTTT. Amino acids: CASSYSKPLGEGTEAFF.

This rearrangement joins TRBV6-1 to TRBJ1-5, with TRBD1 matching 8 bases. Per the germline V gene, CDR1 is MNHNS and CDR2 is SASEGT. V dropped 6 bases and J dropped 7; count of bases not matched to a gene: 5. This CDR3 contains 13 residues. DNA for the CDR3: TGTGCCAGCAGGATTCAGGGGGCACAGCCCCAGCATTTT. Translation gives CASRIQGAQPQHF.

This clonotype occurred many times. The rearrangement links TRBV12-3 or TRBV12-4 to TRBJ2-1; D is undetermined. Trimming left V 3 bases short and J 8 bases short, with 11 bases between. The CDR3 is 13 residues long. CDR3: CASSLQVLDEQFF. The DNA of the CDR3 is TGTGCCAGCAGTTTGCAAGTTTTAGATGAGCAGTTCTTC.